The source of this T cell receptor beta chain is a study of beta chain features in type 1 diabetes. V lost 6 bases to trimming and J lost 7 bases; unmatched junction nucleotides: 7. CDR3 length equals 14 residues. Germline V gives CDR1 MNHNS, CDR2 SASEGT. Investigators reverse transcribed all isolated RNA, so they sequenced expressed TCRB transcripts. TCRdb keeps only in-frame clones here, not all; method: immunoSEQ multiplex PCR. The table shows roughly 150,000 clones, with around 10% occurring only once. V and J are TRBV6-1 and TRBJ2-2; 8 bases match TRBD1. The TCR sequence derives from a man between 18 and 35 years old in good health. Material for sequencing was central memory CD4+ T cells from blood. CDR3 loop: CASSMTGAGGELFF. CDR3 bases: TGTGCCAGCAGCATGACAGGGGCCGGCGGGGAGCTGTTTTTT.